What follows are 9 T cell receptor beta chains derived from one specimen sequenced in a study of blood T cell repertoires in COVID-19 (TCRdb year 2020). The library was obtained by the immunoSEQ multiplex PCR assay. The source is immuneACCESS, and TCRdb retained only in-frame sequences with V and J called. Part of the clones is not carried over; for the studies checked, unresolved V genes explain less than half of this, and the remainder is unexplained. The sample profile shows 150,000 to 200,000 clones; around 84% of them were found once. The ten biggest clones cover approximately 19% of the sample. Source material: peripheral blood. The receptor source for this set is a woman older than 75 with acute or convalescent COVID-19.

The chain carries TRBV19 and TRBJ1-1; maybe TRBD1 (5 bases). Germline V gene sequence: CDR1 LNHDA, CDR2 SQIVND (reference sequence). Trimming removed 7 bases from V and 1 base from J, with 16 bases in between. The CDR3 is 15 residues long. The CDR3 coding sequence is TGTGCCAGTATTAGGGGACGGGGGAGGAACACTGAAGCTTTCTTT. Translating gives CASIRGRGRNTEAFF.

This rearrangement joins TRBV3-1 (or the pseudogene TRBV3-2) to TRBJ2-7; D is ambiguous. The germline V gene has CDR1 LGHDT and CDR2 YNNKEL (reference sequence). This CDR3 is 12 amino acids long. Trimming left V 3 bases short and J 0 bases short, with 3 bases between. The CDR3 is CASSQSSYEQYF. Here the CDR3 DNA reads TGTGCCAGCAGCCAGAGCTCCTACGAGCAGTACTTC.

V usage is TRBV7-2 and J usage is TRBJ2-3; TRBD2 aligns across 12 bases. The CDR3 has 19 residues. CDR1 and CDR2 (germline): SGHTA, FQGNSA. The V gene end was trimmed by 5 bases and the J gene end by 3 bases; junction bases not matched to a gene: 15. CDR3 protein: CASSPQGASGGVRTDTQYF. The DNA of the CDR3 is TGTGCCAGCAGCCCCCAAGGGGCTAGCGGGGGGGTCAGGACAGATACGCAGTATTTT.

The chain is built from TRBV7-2 and TRBJ2-3, with 12 bases aligning to TRBD2. The CDR3 is made up of 15 amino acids. CDR1 and CDR2 from the germline V gene are SGHTA and FQGNSA. Germline trimming cut 2 bases from V and 5 bases from J; bases unmatched to any gene: 2. The CDR3 here is CASSLRLAGEDTQYF. In DNA, the CDR3 is TGTGCCAGCAGCTTAAGACTAGCGGGGGAAGATACGCAGTATTTT.

In its sample, this clone was seen once. The chain employs TRBV10-3 and TRBJ1-2, with D possibly TRBD1 on 5 matching bases. V was shortened by 3 bases and J by 1 base, with 9 bases between the two germline ends. The CDR3 has 14 amino acids. Germline V lookup: CDR1 ENHRY, CDR2 SYGVKD. This chain's CDR3 is CAISDRADNYGYTF. The CDR3 bases are TGTGCCATCAGTGACAGGGCGGATAACTATGGCTACACCTTC.

This sequence joins TRBV29-1 and TRBJ2-1; no reliable D call. The V gene's germline CDR1 is SQVTM and CDR2 ANQGSEA. The germline V and J ends were trimmed by 3 bases and 7 bases, with 7 bases remaining between them. CDR3 length: 11 amino acids. Written as DNA, the CDR3 is TGCAGCGTTGATCAGATAAATGAGCAGTTCTTC. It yields the protein CSVDQINEQFF.

The chain couples TRBV28 to TRBJ2-1; 8 positions match TRBD2. Germline-derived CDR1 and CDR2 are MDHEN and SYDVKM. With V trimmed by 1 base and J by 5 bases, 7 bases remained unmatched. The CDR3 is made up of 16 amino acids. In nucleotides, the CDR3 is TGTGCCAGCAGTTTATACGGGAGGGCTAATGACAATGAGCAGTTCTTC. Its protein is CASSLYGRANDNEQFF. Variable domain in full (rest from reference TRBV28 and TRBJ2-1): DVKVTQSSRYLVKRTGEKVFLECVQDMDHENMFWYRQDPGLGLRLIYFSYDVKMKEKGDIPEGYSVSREKKERFSLILESASTNQTSMYLCASSLYGRANDNEQFFGPGTRLTVL.

Only a few counts were recorded for this clone. J is TRBJ2-5 and V is TRBV4-2, with 9 bases lining up with TRBD1. The CDR3 has 16 amino acids. V was clipped by 0 bases and J by 5 bases; unmatched bases: 7. Germline loops: CDR1 LGHNA, CDR2 YNFKEQ. CDR3 residues: CASSQDGTGPKETQYF. The DNA for the CDR3 is TGTGCCAGCAGCCAAGACGGGACAGGGCCCAAGGAGACCCAGTACTTC.

This clone was picked up many times. The gene calls are TRBV4-1 and TRBJ2-1, with TRBD2 matching over 8 bases. J gave up 4 bases and V 2 bases, and 10 bases lay outside the gene matches. This CDR3 region has 17 residues. In germline, CDR1 is MGHRA, CDR2 YSYEKL. The CDR3 DNA follows: TGCGCCAGCAGCCAACGAATTGTAGCGGGGCGATACAATGAGCAGTTCTTC. Protein product: CASSQRIVAGRYNEQFF.